Presented here are 23 T cell receptor beta chains from one specimen sequenced in a study of blood T cell repertoires in COVID-19. The assay was immunoSEQ multiplex PCR, and TCRdb's table has in-frame clones only and misses some. Of over 50,000 clones listed, more than 75% are singletons. The specimen sequenced was peripheral blood. These receptors originate from a human donor in a cohort sampled during active COVID-19.

The chain links TRBV28 to TRBJ2-7; 8 nucleotides align to TRBD2. Germline CDR1 is MDHEN and CDR2 is SYDVKM. The CDR3 sequence is 15 residues long. Trimming took 6 bases from V and 0 from J; bases not matched to a gene: 7. The CDR3 loop is CASSPAGESSYEQYF. The CDR3 coding sequence is TGTGCCAGCAGCCCAGCGGGGGAGAGCTCCTACGAGCAGTACTTC. Full variable domain (rest looked up from reference TRBV28 and TRBJ2-7): DVKVTQSSRYLVKRTGEKVFLECVQDMDHENMFWYRQDPGLGLRLIYFSYDVKMKEKGDIPEGYSVSREKKERFSLILESASTNQTSMYLCASSPAGESSYEQYFGPGTRLTVT.

This chain connects TRBV19 to TRBJ2-3, with 9 bases that match TRBD1. Germline values: CDR1 LNHDA, CDR2 SQIVND (reference sequence). CDR3 size: 15 residues. V gave up 6 bases and J gave up 6 bases; unmatched junction bases: 10. The CDR3 nucleotides are TGTGCCAGTAGGGGGACAGGGTCTTTTTTGGATACGCAGTATTTT. Its protein product is CASRGTGSFLDTQYF. The variable domain in full, with the rest retrieved from reference TRBV19 and TRBJ2-3, is DGGITQSPKYLFRKEGQNVTLSCEQNLNHDAMYWYRQDPGQGLRLIYYSQIVNDFQKGDIAEGYSVSREKKESFPLTVTSAQKNPTAFYLCASRGTGSFLDTQYFGPGTRLTVL.

The V gene is TRBV27, the J gene TRBJ2-1; 10 bases line up with TRBD2. J gave up 4 bases and V 5 bases, and 11 bases lay outside the gene matches. The CDR3 totals 17 residues. The germline V gene encodes CDR1 MNHEY and CDR2 SMNVEV (reference sequence). The CDR3 region has the DNA TGTGCCAGCAGTCACCGACCAGGACTAGCGGCTTACAATGAGCAGTTCTTC. It translates to CASSHRPGLAAYNEQFF.

V gene TRBV9 combines with J gene TRBJ2-7, with 7 bases that match TRBD2. The J segment lost 3 bases and the V segment lost 0 bases, leaving 6 bases of the junction unmatched. Germline V gene data show CDR1 as SGDLS and CDR2 as YYNGEE. The CDR3 contains 15 residues. CDR3 protein: CASSVATGTIYEQYF. In nucleotides, the CDR3 is TGTGCCAGCAGCGTAGCTACGGGGACTATCTACGAGCAGTACTTC.

The V call is TRBV7-9, the J call TRBJ2-3; tentatively, D is TRBD2 (6 bases). Germline CDR1 is SEHNR and CDR2 is FQNEAQ (reference sequence). V was pared by 6 bases and J by 4 bases, with 17 bases between. The CDR3 loop spans 15 amino acids. The CDR3 bases are TGTGCCAGCAGACCGGGACTGGGCTTCGCAGATACGCAGTATTTT. Protein sequence: CASRPGLGFADTQYF.

The V call is TRBV18, the J call TRBJ2-1; 13 nucleotides agree with TRBD2. The germline CDR1 and CDR2 sequences are KGHSH and LQKENI. CDR3 size: 17 residues. V trimming: 3 bases; J trimming: 7 bases; junction bases outside the gene matches: 9. The CDR3 region has the DNA TGTGCCAGCTCACCGTACGGACTAGCGGGAGTGCGGAATGAGCAGTTCTTC. It is translated as CASSPYGLAGVRNEQFF.

This clone has a single count. The chain carries TRBV24-1 and TRBJ2-1; tentatively, D is TRBD2 (5 bases). This CDR3 comprises 16 residues. Germline V gene data show CDR1 as KGHDR and CDR2 as SFDVKD. Trimming removed 2 bases at V and 6 bases at J, with 16 bases between. The CDR3 nucleotides read TGTGCCACCAGTGATTACCCTTCCGGGAAGGGCAATGAGCAGTTCTTC. Amino acids: CATSDYPSGKGNEQFF.

This clone has a handful of counts. This CDR3 is CAWRFGGTGRYGYTF. CDR3 nucleotide sequence: TGTGCCTGGAGGTTTGGGGGGACAGGACGCTATGGCTACACCTTC. V gene TRBV30 combines with J gene TRBJ1-2, with 8 bases identical to TRBD1. This CDR3 spans 15 amino acids. With 3 bases clipped from V and 4 bases from J, the junction kept 10 bases outside the gene matches. Germline V gives CDR1 GTSNPN, CDR2 SVGIG (reference sequence).

This clone has ten or more counts. The chain links TRBV3-1 (or the pseudogene TRBV3-2) to TRBJ1-6, with 7 bases that match TRBD1. The CDR3 runs to 13 residues. The V segment lost 6 bases and the J segment 8 bases; nucleotides outside the gene matches: 4. Germline CDR1 reads LGHDT; CDR2 reads YNNKEL (reference sequence). The DNA of the CDR3 is TGTGCCAGCAGGCGACAGGGCGATTCACCCCTCCACTTT. Translating gives CASRRQGDSPLHF.

The CDR3 nucleotides are TGTGCCAGCAGCACGGGACTAGGAGCTACGGAGACCCAGTACTTC. Protein sequence: CASSTGLGATETQYF. This sequence joins TRBV7-7 and TRBJ2-5; 8 bases match TRBD2. Per germline, CDR1 SSHAT and CDR2 FNYEAQ (reference sequence). The CDR3 is 15 amino acids. J lost 5 bases, V lost 5 bases, and 10 bases had no gene match.

This clone was observed once. The CDR3 sequence: CASSYSALAGAYEQYF. CDR3 DNA: TGTGCCAGCAGTTACTCGGCCCTAGCGGGAGCCTACGAGCAGTACTTC. V and J are TRBV6-5 and TRBJ2-7; 10 nucleotides agree with TRBD2. This CDR3 is built from 16 residues. Germline lookup yields CDR1 MNHEY and CDR2 SVGAGI. After removal of 0 bases from V and 2 bases from J, the junction contained 4 bases not matched to a gene.

The V call is TRBV7-9, the J call TRBJ1-1; D perhaps matches TRBD1 (6 bases). Trimming stripped 2 bases from V and 8 bases from J, with 12 bases between. CDR3 length: 13 residues. Looked up from germline, CDR1 is SEHNR and CDR2 is FQNEAQ (reference sequence). DNA of the CDR3: TGTGCCAGCAGCTTATCACAGGGTGGAGAAGCTTTCTTT. As protein: CASSLSQGGEAFF. The variable domain in full, with the rest retrieved from reference TRBV7-9 and TRBJ1-1, is DTGVSQNPRHKITKRGQNVTFRCDPISEHNRLYWYRQTLGQGPEFLTYFQNEAQLEKSRLLSDRFSAERPKGSFSTLEIQRTEQGDSAMYLCASSLSQGGEAFFGQGTRLTVV.

The genes are TRBV21-1 and TRBJ1-1; whether TRBD1, the table's D call, matches the DNA was not checked. TRBV21-1 is a pseudogene. The CDR3 covers 15 residues. CDR3 sequence reads: CASSETTRDTHEAFF. Written as DNA, the CDR3 is TGTGCCAGCAGCGAAACAACCCGGGACACCCATGAAGCTTTCTTT.

The DNA of the CDR3 is TGTGCCAGCTCACCGGCTAGCGGGAGATCGGGGACCCAGTACTTC. It encodes CASSPASGRSGTQYF. The chain joins TRBV18 to TRBJ2-5; 10 bases match TRBD2. The CDR3 loop spans 15 amino acids. The V and J ends lost 3 bases and 7 bases, in that order; junction bases with no gene match: 8. Germline CDR1 and CDR2: KGHSH and LQKENI.

The CDR3 DNA reads as TGCGCCAGCAGCCCCTCCGGGGGGACAGATACGCAGTATTTT. Translation: CASSPSGGTDTQYF. The rearrangement joins TRBV5-1 to TRBJ2-3, with 7 bases fitting TRBD2. The CDR3 has 14 amino acids. V shed 4 bases, J shed 3 bases, and the junction held 5 bases outside the gene matches. Germline V gene lookup returns CDR1 SGHRS and CDR2 YFSETQ.

V and J are TRBV7-9 and TRBJ2-7; 9 bases fit TRBD2. Trimming took 4 bases from V and 2 from J; bases not matched to a gene: 6. Germline CDR1 and CDR2: SEHNR and FQNEAQ (reference sequence). The CDR3 spans 15 residues. The CDR3 protein is CASSSPEREAYEQYF. The CDR3 region has the DNA TGTGCCAGCAGCTCCCCCGAGCGGGAGGCCTACGAGCAGTACTTC.

The chain combines TRBV7-8 with TRBJ1-1; 8 bases are a match to TRBD1. V lost 2 bases, J lost 5 bases, and 4 bases stayed unmatched. Germline CDR1 SGHVS, CDR2 FQNEAQ. The CDR3 is made up of 14 amino acids. The CDR3 DNA follows: TGTGCCAGCAGCTTAAGGACAGGGAATACTGAAGCTTTCTTT. The encoded protein is CASSLRTGNTEAFF. The full variable domain, in which reference TRBV7-8 and TRBJ1-1 provide the parts outside the CDR3, is GAGVSQSPRYKVAKRGQDVALRCDPISGHVSLFWYQQALGQGPEFLTYFQNEAQLDKSGLPSDRFFAERPEGSVSTLKIQRTQQEDSAVYLCASSLRTGNTEAFFGQGTRLTVV.

The J gene is TRBJ2-1, the V gene TRBV2; 12 bases line up with TRBD2. The ends lost 6 bases at V and 6 bases at J; junction bases unmatched: 6. This CDR3 has 15 residues. Germline CDR1 SNHLY, CDR2 FYNNEI. The CDR3 DNA is TGTGCCAGCAGCGATACTAGCGGGAGGTTCAATGAGCAGTTCTTC. Protein: CASSDTSGRFNEQFF.

The rearrangement joins TRBV15 to TRBJ2-5, with 10 positions matching TRBD1. Germline lookup yields CDR1 LNHNV and CDR2 YYDKDF (reference sequence). V was pared by 1 base and J by 3 bases, with 8 bases of the junction left unmatched. The CDR3 is made up of 17 amino acids. The CDR3 DNA reads as TGTGCCACCAGCAGAGCGGTCCCCGGGACAGGGGAAGAGACCCAGTACTTC. This gives the protein CATSRAVPGTGEETQYF.

CDR3 in amino acids: CASSLTNEDTQYF. CDR3 sequence (DNA): TGTGCCAGCAGCTTAACGAACGAGGATACGCAGTATTTT. This chain uses TRBV7-3 with TRBJ2-3; D is unclear. V shed 0 bases and J shed 6 bases, with 7 bases lying between them. This CDR3 region has 13 residues. CDR1 is SGHTA, CDR2 FQGTGA, per germline.

The chain employs TRBV5-6 and TRBJ2-7; TRBD2 agrees at 7 bases. This CDR3 has 12 residues. V trimming: 1 base; J trimming: 7 bases; junction bases outside the gene matches: 2. Germline V gene sequence: CDR1 SGHDT, CDR2 YYEEEE. This chain's CDR3 is CASSLIAGEQYF. The CDR3, as DNA: TGTGCCAGCAGCTTGATAGCGGGTGAGCAGTACTTC.

The chain links TRBV11-2 to TRBJ2-7; a weak D match, TRBD1 (6 bases). Germline V gene data show CDR1 as SGHAT and CDR2 as FQNNGV. V lost 4 bases to trimming and J lost 2 bases, with 9 bases between them. The CDR3 sequence is 13 residues long. The CDR3 protein is CASSSGQTYEQYF. DNA of the CDR3: TGTGCCAGCAGCTCTGGACAGACCTACGAGCAGTACTTC.

Concerning this clone: A junction end diverges from the germline sequence, so it may reflect a read error. The chain links TRBV29-1 to TRBJ2-5, with D hard to call. Germline CDR1 SQVTM, CDR2 ANQGSEA. The CDR3 extends over 14 amino acids. The CDR3: CSAENTGSQETQYF. CDR3 nucleotide sequence: TGCAGCGCTGAAAATACCGGGTCCCAAGAGACCCAGTACTTC.